One TCR beta chain is described in this entry. Antigen unknown. Germline CDR1 LNHDA, CDR2 SQIVND (reference sequence). CDR3 length: 14 amino acids. Trimming removed 1 base at V and 1 base at J, with 4 bases between. Treatment defined: oral pan-JAK inhibitor, 5-10 mg twice daily. These data originate in a study of CD8+ T cells in alopecia areata. Study summary: Oral tofacitinib (5 to 10 mg twice daily) was administered to treated patients. Tofacitinib ran for 6 to 18 months before 6 months off drug.

Findings of the study overall: Among the top 100, expanded CD8+ clones, as well as scalp clonality, were significantly decreased by tofacitinib.

Sequencing relied on a cDNA template that was reverse transcribed from extracted RNA. Sequenced by immunoSEQ multiplex PCR; TCRdb stores in-frame clones only, minus some. The repertoire holds about 120,000 clones, approximately 57% seen once, with roughly 5% in the top ten. This material consisted of CD4+ T cells sorted from blood, taken at week 4, from a patient treated with tofacitinib. The V gene is TRBV19, the J gene TRBJ2-2; D not resolved. The clonotype originates from a human donor with alopecia areata. This CDR3 is CASSIGKNTGELFF. The CDR3 coding sequence is TGTGCCAGTAGTATAGGGAAGAACACCGGGGAGCTGTTTTTT.